This TCR beta chain was sequenced during a study of blood T cell repertoires in COVID-19. Study-wide context: T cells, B-cell-depleted T cells, or PBMCs supplied cDNA or gDNA.

J lost 5 bases, V lost 2 bases, and 10 bases had no gene match. The CDR3 covers 15 residues. CDR1 GTSNPN and CDR2 SVGIG come from the germline V gene (reference sequence). The assay was immunoSEQ multiplex PCR, and TCRdb's table has in-frame clones only and misses some. The sample holds about 160,000 clones, roughly 86% seen once. Seattle patient enrollment occurred during active infection, with longitudinal follow-up thereafter. The chain carries TRBV30 and TRBJ2-5; 8 bases map to TRBD1. The sample was peripheral blood. This receptor was taken from a man between 60 and 75 years old with COVID-19, enrolled during active disease. CDR3: CAWSTGQGIGETQYF. CDR3 sequence (DNA): TGTGCCTGGAGTACAGGACAGGGAATTGGGGAGACCCAGTACTTC.